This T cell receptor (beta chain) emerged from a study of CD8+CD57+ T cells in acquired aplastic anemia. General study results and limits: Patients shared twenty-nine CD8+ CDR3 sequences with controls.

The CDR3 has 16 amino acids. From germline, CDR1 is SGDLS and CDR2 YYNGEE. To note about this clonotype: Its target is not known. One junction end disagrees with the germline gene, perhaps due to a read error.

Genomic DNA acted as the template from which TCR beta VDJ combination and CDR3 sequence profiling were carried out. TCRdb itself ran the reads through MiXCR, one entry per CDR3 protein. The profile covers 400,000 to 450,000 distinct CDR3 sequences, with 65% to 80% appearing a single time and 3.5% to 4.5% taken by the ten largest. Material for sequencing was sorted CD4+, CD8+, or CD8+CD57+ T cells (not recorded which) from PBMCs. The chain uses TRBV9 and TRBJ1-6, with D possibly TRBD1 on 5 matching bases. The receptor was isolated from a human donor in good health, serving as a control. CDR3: CASSDGSGIYNSPLHF. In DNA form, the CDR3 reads TGTGCCAGCAGCGACGGTTCAGGGATCTATAATTCGCCCCTCCACTTT. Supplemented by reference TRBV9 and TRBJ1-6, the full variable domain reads DSGVTQTPKHLITATGQRVTLRCSPRSGDLSVYWYQQSLDQGLQFLIQYYNGEERAKGNILERFSAQQFPDLHSELNLSSLELGDSALYFCASSDGSGIYNSPLHFGNGTRLTVT.